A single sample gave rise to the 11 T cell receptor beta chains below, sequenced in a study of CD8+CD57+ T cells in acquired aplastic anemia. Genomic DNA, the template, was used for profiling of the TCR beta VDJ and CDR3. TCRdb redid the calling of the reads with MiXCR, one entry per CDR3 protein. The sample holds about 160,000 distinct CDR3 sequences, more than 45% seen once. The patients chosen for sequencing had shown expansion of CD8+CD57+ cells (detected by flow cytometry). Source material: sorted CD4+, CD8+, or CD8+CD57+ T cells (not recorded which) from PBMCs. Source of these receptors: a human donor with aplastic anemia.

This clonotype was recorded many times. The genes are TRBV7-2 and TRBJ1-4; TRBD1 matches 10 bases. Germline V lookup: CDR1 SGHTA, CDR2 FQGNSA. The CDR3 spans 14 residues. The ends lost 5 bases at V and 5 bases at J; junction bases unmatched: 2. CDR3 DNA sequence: TGTGCCAGCAGCACGGGACAGGGGAATGAAAAACTGTTTTTT. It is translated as CASSTGQGNEKLFF.

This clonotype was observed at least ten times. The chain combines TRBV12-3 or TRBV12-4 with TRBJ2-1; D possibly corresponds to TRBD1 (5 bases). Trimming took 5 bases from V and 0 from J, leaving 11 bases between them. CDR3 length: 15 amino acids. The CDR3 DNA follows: TGTGCCAGCAGTCACAGGTCGAGCTCCTACAATGAGCAGTTCTTC. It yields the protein CASSHRSSSYNEQFF.

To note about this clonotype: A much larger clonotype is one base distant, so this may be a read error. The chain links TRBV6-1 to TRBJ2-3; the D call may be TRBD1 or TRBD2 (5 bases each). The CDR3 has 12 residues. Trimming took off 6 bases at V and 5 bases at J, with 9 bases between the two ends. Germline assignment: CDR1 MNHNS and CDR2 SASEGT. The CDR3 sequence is CASRRGLDTQYF. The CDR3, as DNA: TGTGCCAGCAGGAGGGGTTTAGATACGCAGTATTTT.

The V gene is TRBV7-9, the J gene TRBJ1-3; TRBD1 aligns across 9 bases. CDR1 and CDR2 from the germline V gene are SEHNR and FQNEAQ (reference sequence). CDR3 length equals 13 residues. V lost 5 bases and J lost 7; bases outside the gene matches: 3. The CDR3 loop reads CASSPGQGNTIYF. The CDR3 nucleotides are TGTGCCAGCAGCCCCGGACAGGGGAACACCATATATTTT.

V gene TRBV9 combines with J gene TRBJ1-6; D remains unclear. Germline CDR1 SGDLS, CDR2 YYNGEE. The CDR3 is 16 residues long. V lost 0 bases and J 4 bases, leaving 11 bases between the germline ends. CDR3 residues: CASSVDGAGYNSPLHF. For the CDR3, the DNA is TGTGCCAGCAGCGTAGATGGAGCGGGGTATAATTCACCCCTCCACTTT.

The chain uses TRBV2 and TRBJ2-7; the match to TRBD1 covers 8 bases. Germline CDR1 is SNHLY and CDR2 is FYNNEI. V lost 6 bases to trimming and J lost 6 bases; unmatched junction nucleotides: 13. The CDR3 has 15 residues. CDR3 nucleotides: TGTGCCAGCAGCCGAGACAGGGGAAGCCTCGGCGAGCAGTACTTC. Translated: CASSRDRGSLGEQYF.

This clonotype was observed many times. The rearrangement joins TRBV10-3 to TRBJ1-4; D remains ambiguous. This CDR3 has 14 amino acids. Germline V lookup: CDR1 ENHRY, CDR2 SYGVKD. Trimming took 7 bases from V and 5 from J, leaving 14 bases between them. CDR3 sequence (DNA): TGTGCCATCAAAGGCACAAACTCAAATGAAAAACTGTTTTTT. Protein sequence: CAIKGTNSNEKLFF.

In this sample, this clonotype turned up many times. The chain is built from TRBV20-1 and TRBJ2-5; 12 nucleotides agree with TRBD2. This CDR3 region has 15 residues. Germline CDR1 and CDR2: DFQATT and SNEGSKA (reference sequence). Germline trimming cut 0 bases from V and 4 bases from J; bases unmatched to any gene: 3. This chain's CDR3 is CSARDPTSGRETQYF. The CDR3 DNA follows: TGCAGTGCTAGAGATCCGACTAGCGGGAGAGAGACCCAGTACTTC.

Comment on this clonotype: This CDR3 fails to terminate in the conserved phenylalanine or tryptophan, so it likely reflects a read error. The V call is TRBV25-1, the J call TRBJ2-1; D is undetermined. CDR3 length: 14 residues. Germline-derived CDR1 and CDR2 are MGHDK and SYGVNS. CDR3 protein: CATSELPTYNEQFL. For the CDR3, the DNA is TGTGCCACCAGTGAATTACCGACTTACAATGAGCAGTTCCTC.

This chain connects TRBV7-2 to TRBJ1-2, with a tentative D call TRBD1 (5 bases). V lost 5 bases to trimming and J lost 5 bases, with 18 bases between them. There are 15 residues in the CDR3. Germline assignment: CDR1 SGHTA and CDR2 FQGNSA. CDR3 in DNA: TGTGCCAGCAGCCCCGCCAGCGACAGCCTATATGGCTACACCTTC. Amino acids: CASSPASDSLYGYTF. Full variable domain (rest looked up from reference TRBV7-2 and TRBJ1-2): GAGVSQSPSNKVTEKGKDVELRCDPISGHTALYWYRQSLGQGLEFLIYFQGNSAPDKSGLPSDRFSAERTGGSVSTLTIQRTQQEDSAVYLCASSPASDSLYGYTFGSGTRLTVV.

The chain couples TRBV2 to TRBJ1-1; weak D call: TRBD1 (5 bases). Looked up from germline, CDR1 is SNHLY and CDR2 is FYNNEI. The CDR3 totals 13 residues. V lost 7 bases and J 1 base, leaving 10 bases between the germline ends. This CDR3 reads CASTEGRNTEAFF. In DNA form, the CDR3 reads TGTGCCAGCACGGAGGGGAGGAACACTGAAGCTTTCTTT. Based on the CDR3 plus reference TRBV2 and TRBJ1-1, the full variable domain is EPEVTQTPSHQVTQMGQEVILRCVPISNHLYFYWYRQILGQKVEFLVSFYNNEISEKSEIFDDQFSVERPDGSNFTLKIRSTKLEDSAMYFCASTEGRNTEAFFGQGTRLTVV.